These T cell receptor beta chains were read from a single sample in a study of metastatic and nonmetastatic thyroid tumors. TCRdb called clones again from the PCR reads with MiXCR. The sample has around 2,300 clones, roughly 40% seen once. Specimen: adjacent normal tissue. Receptors originate from a female donor with papillary thyroid cancer or a benign thyroid nodule (not recorded which). Some clones in this sample may be carry-over from other donors' samples. The CDR3 runs from the conserved cysteine through the conserved F or W. A D gene is named only where the DNA matches it firmly. Part of the rows lack a size; the others show once, few, many or a class for expanded clones.

D gene	V gene	J gene	CDR3 length	clone size	CDR3 protein	CDR3 DNA
-	TRBV13	TRBJ2-2	13	-	CASSFPGDGELFF	TGTGCCAGCAGCTTCCCAGGGGACGGGGAGCTGTTTTTT
-	TRBV6-1	TRBJ1-6	13	few	CASSPRTRSPLHF	TGTGCCAGCAGCCCTCGGACCCGTTCACCCCTCCACTTT
-	TRBV4-2	TRBJ2-1	14	-	CASSLPTARNEQFF	TGTGCCAGCAGCCTCCCGACAGCACGCAATGAGCAGTTCTTC
TRBD1	TRBV6-1	TRBJ1-3	14	-	CASRTGSSGNTIYF	TGTGCCAGCAGGACAGGGTCCTCTGGAAACACCATATATTTT
-	TRBV27	TRBJ1-2	15	few	CASSDPRGGIHGYTF	TGTGCCAGCAGTGACCCCCGAGGAGGGATCCATGGCTACACCTTC
TRBD1	TRBV20-1	TRBJ2-7	15	-	CSARDLGTGSYEQYF	TGCAGTGCTAGAGATCTGGGGACAGGGTCCTACGAGCAGTACTTC
-	TRBV30	TRBJ1-6	13	-	CAWTGSYNSPLHF	TGTGCCTGGACGGGCTCCTATAATTCACCCCTCCACTTT
TRBD2	TRBV20-1	TRBJ2-1	14	-	CSATLAGGQSEQFF	TGCAGTGCTACTCTAGCGGGAGGGCAAAGTGAGCAGTTCTTC
-	TRBV11-2	TRBJ2-1	15	-	CASSQQEQAYNEQFF	TGTGCCAGCAGCCAACAGGAGCAGGCCTACAATGAGCAGTTCTTC
-	TRBV5-6	TRBJ2-7	16	-	CASSDSLSGTNYEQYF	TGTGCCAGCAGCGATTCTCTGAGCGGGACAAACTACGAGCAGTACTTC
TRBD1	TRBV30	TRBJ1-2	12	-	CAWGTGAYGYTF	TGTGCCTGGGGAACAGGGGCCTATGGCTACACCTTC
TRBD2	TRBV12-3/TRBV12-4	TRBJ2-1	15	few	CASSLISGRDNEQFF	TGTGCCAGCAGTCTGATTAGCGGGAGGGACAATGAGCAGTTCTTC
TRBD2	TRBV7-6	TRBJ2-5	17	-	CASSLGVGLAVQETQYF	TGTGCCAGCAGCTTAGGAGTTGGACTAGCGGTCCAAGAGACCCAGTACTTC
TRBD1	TRBV11-3	TRBJ2-1	13	-	CASRRTGGHEQFF	TGTGCCAGCAGGCGGACAGGGGGGCATGAGCAGTTCTTC
TRBD2	TRBV6-1	TRBJ2-3	16	few	CASSEASGGATDTQYF	TGTGCCAGCAGTGAAGCGTCGGGGGGGGCTACAGATACGCAGTATTTT
-	TRBV20-1	TRBJ2-1	11	-	CSAHRADEQFF	TGCAGTGCCCACAGGGCCGATGAGCAGTTCTTC
-	TRBV12-3/TRBV12-4	TRBJ1-2	13	-	CASSRDIHYGYTF	TGTGCCAGCAGCCGGGACATTCACTATGGCTACACCTTC
TRBD1	TRBV5-1	TRBJ2-7	13	-	CASSTTGYSEQYF	TGCGCCAGCAGCACGACAGGGTATAGCGAGCAGTACTTC
-	TRBV25-1	TRBJ2-1	13	-	CASSKGGYNEQFF	TGTGCCAGCAGTAAGGGGGGCTACAATGAGCAGTTCTTC
-	TRBV20-1	TRBJ2-3	15	few	CSARDRQDFTDTQYF	TGCAGTGCTAGAGATAGGCAGGACTTCACAGATACGCAGTATTTT
-	TRBV6-1	TRBJ2-5	17	few	CASTLSSGLLGAETQYF	TGTGCCAGCACATTGAGTTCGGGCCTTTTAGGGGCAGAGACCCAGTACTTT
TRBD1	TRBV30	TRBJ1-2	13	few	CAWRRTGHYGYTF	TGTGCCTGGAGGAGGACAGGTCACTATGGCTACACCTTC
-	TRBV27	TRBJ2-1	15	few	CASSSRLVKSNEQFF	TGTGCCAGCAGTTCAAGACTAGTGAAGAGCAATGAGCAGTTCTTC
-	TRBV12-3/TRBV12-4	TRBJ2-3	12	-	CASSFRADTQYF	TGTGCCAGCAGTTTCAGGGCAGATACGCAGTATTTT
-	TRBV6-1	TRBJ2-7	15	-	CASSPDSLANYEQYF	TGTGCCAGCAGCCCAGACAGCCTAGCAAACTACGAGCAGTACTTC
TRBD1	TRBV30	TRBJ1-1	13	-	CAWLRTGTDEAFF	TGTGCCTGGCTTAGGACAGGGACCGATGAAGCTTTCTTT
-	TRBV28	TRBJ1-2	14	-	CASSLVSGLWGYTF	TGTGCCAGCAGTTTAGTTAGCGGGCTATGGGGCTACACCTTC
TRBD2	TRBV5-1	TRBJ2-7	15	-	CASSLGLAGIDEQYF	TGCGCCAGCAGCTTGGGGCTAGCGGGAATCGACGAGCAGTACTTC
-	TRBV11-2	TRBJ2-3	14	-	CASSPTLYTDTQYF	TGTGCCAGCAGCCCAACGCTTTACACAGATACGCAGTATTTT
-	TRBV6-9	TRBJ2-5	14	-	CASSSRLARETQYF	TGTGCCAGCAGTTCACGTCTAGCCCGAGAGACCCAGTACTTC
-	TRBV27	TRBJ1-1	13	many	CASSLGRGTEAFF	TGTGCCAGCAGTTTAGGCAGGGGAACTGAAGCTTTCTTT
TRBD1	TRBV24-1	TRBJ1-2	14	-	CATSDPGTAKGYTF	TGTGCCACCAGTGACCCAGGGACAGCCAAAGGCTACACCTTC
TRBD2	TRBV19	TRBJ2-7	14	-	CASSSGTSFSEQYF	TGTGCCAGTAGTTCGGGGACTAGTTTCAGCGAGCAGTACTTC
TRBD1	TRBV7-9	TRBJ2-7	15	-	CASSLRQGHPYEQYF	TGTGCCAGCAGCTTACGACAGGGCCATCCCTACGAGCAGTACTTC
TRBD1	TRBV24-1	TRBJ2-2	17	-	CATSDLRTGSNTGELFF	TGTGCCACCAGTGATTTACGGACAGGATCGAACACCGGGGAGCTGTTTTTT
-	TRBV7-8	TRBJ2-1	15	few	CASSLDYGDYNEQFF	TGTGCCAGCAGCTTAGATTATGGGGACTACAATGAGCAGTTCTTC